The entry below gives a single T cell receptor beta chain sequence along with its context. TCRdb re-analysed the RT-PCR reads in MiXCR, keeping a single row per CDR3 protein. The sample shows some 850,000 distinct CDR3 sequences, around 20% of them seen only once. This record comes from a study of response to subunit inactivated influenza vaccine. The CDR3 covers 12 residues. Germline V gives CDR1 MDHEN, CDR2 SYDVKM. V gave up 2 bases and J gave up 9 bases, with 11 bases separating them. The rearrangement joins TRBV28 to TRBJ2-7; no clear D. The clonotype comes from a man in his fifties or sixties who received an inactivated influenza vaccine. The source was PBMCs from blood, collected 5 to 6 days after vaccination. The CDR3 region is CASSLPKRLQYF. As DNA, the CDR3 is TGTGCCAGCAGTTTACCGAAACGTTTGCAGTACTTC.